This T cell receptor beta chain was recorded in a study of shared clonotypes between healthy human individuals. Across the whole study: The study drew on two women and a few men aged 18 to 49 as donors. Per donor, three plates held CD4 naive cells, three held CD4 memory, two held CD8 naive and one held CD8 memory.

This clone was seen a few times. Profiled with immunoSEQ multiplex PCR; TCRdb holds only in-frame clones, not every one. Seen here are approximately 1.9 million clones, around 93% observed once, and the top ten hold around 1.7%. In the naive CD8 group, cells lacked CD45RO and were positively selected for CCR7, so terminally differentiated effector memory CD45RA+ cells were left out. V lost 4 bases and J lost 7, with 10 bases in between. CDR3 size: 13 residues. The TCR sequence derives from a man younger than 35 in good health. Some clones in this sample may be carry-over from other donors' samples. J is TRBJ2-2 and V is TRBV23-1; TRBD1 is a possible D gene (6 bases). TRBV23-1 is marked as an open reading frame, function uncertain. The specimen sequenced was naive CD8+ T cells from PBMCs. The chain's CDR3 is CASSRGQNGELFF. The CDR3 nucleotides are TGCGCCAGCAGTCGAGGACAGAACGGGGAGCTGTTTTTT.